The 9 T cell receptor beta chains listed next were all sequenced from one sample in a study of cytomegalovirus exposure and HLA in healthy donors. The PCR contained 60 Vbeta and 13 Jbeta primers. Data came from immunoSEQ multiplex PCR; TCRdb stores just in-frame clones and leaves some out. The data hold approximately 50,000 clones, with around 82% observed a single time. Sequencing was carried out using PBMCs. The source of these receptors is a boy between 10 and 17 years old in good health and CMV-seropositive.

This clone was observed once. The rearrangement links TRBV23-1 to TRBJ1-2, with a weak D call TRBD1 (6 bases). TRBV23-1 is treated as an ORF (open reading frame) with a function not yet certain. V dropped 2 bases and J dropped 5 bases, with 15 bases sitting between them. The CDR3 spans 15 residues. CDR3 sequence (DNA): TGCGCCAGCAGTCAACGGGACACCGTAAGATATGGCTACACCTTC. Translation gives CASSQRDTVRYGYTF.

The count of this clone is one. The chain recombines TRBV6-5 with TRBJ2-7, with D hard to call. Between the trimmed V and J ends, which lost 10 bases and 0 bases, there was a span of 13 bases. The CDR3 has 13 residues. Per germline, CDR1 MNHEY and CDR2 SVGAGI. The CDR3 loop is CAKKTTNSYEQYF. CDR3 DNA sequence: TGTGCCAAAAAAACAACCAACTCCTACGAGCAGTACTTC.

Note on this clone: A junction end diverges from the germline sequence, so it may reflect a read error. The chain's CDR3 is CAGSESAAWWSWPQHF. In DNA, the CDR3 is TGTGCCGGCAGTGAGAGCGCAGCTTGGTGGAGTTGGCCCCAGCATTTT. The chain has TRBV6-1 and TRBJ1-5; no reliable D call. CDR1 and CDR2 (germline): MNHNS, SASEGT. The CDR3 sequence is 16 residues long.

The chain has TRBV29-1 and TRBJ1-2; 9 nucleotides align to TRBD1. Germline V gene lookup returns CDR1 SQVTM and CDR2 ANQGSEA. V gave up 6 bases and J gave up 8 bases; unmatched junction bases: 13. The CDR3 has 14 residues. The CDR3 protein is CSVSPRDRAWGYTF. CDR3 coding DNA: TGCAGCGTCTCGCCCCGGGACAGGGCTTGGGGCTACACCTTC. Variable domain in full (rest from reference TRBV29-1 and TRBJ1-2): SAVISQKPSRDICQRGTSLTIQCQVDSQVTMMFWYRQQPGQSLTLIATANQGSEATYESGFVIDKFPISRPNLTFSTLTVSNMSPEDSSIYLCSVSPRDRAWGYTFGSGTRLTVV.

CDR3 in DNA: TGCGCCAGCAGTGAGGGGGAGGGCTACGAGCAGTACTTC. Translation gives CASSEGEGYEQYF. The genes are TRBV5-1 and TRBJ2-7; tentative D call: TRBD2 (7 bases). The germline V gene encodes CDR1 SGHRS and CDR2 YFSETQ. The CDR3 runs to 13 residues. V shed 5 bases and J shed 3 bases, with 12 bases lying between them.

The V and J genes are TRBV5-1 and TRBJ2-1; 10 bases match TRBD2. V shed 2 bases, J shed 4 bases, and the junction held 9 bases outside the gene matches. Looked up from germline, CDR1 is SGHRS and CDR2 is YFSETQ. The CDR3 runs 17 residues. CDR3 in amino acids: CASSFVGLAGVYNEQFF. CDR3 DNA sequence: TGCGCCAGCAGCTTTGTTGGCCTAGCGGGGGTGTACAATGAGCAGTTCTTC. The variable domain in full, completed from reference TRBV5-1 and TRBJ2-1, reads KAGVTQTPRYLIKTRGQQVTLSCSPISGHRSVSWYQQTPGQGLQFLFEYFSETQRNKGNFPGRFSGRQFSNSRSEMNVSTLELGDSALYLCASSFVGLAGVYNEQFFGPGTRLTVL.

A single count supports this clone. A read error may account for a junction end that differs from germline. The genes are TRBV5-1 and TRBJ1-1, with TRBD1 as a possible D gene (6 bases). The CDR3 loop spans 14 amino acids. Germline V gives CDR1 SGHRS, CDR2 YFSETQ. CDR3 protein: CASSAPNEQGVGIF. CDR3 coding DNA: TGCGCCAGCAGCGCCCCGAACGAACAGGGAGTTGGTATCTTT.

CDR3 protein: CASRREEGGYTF. CDR3 in DNA: TGTGCCAGCAGGCGGGAAGAGGGCGGCTACACCTTC. This rearrangement joins TRBV2 to TRBJ1-2; the D is unclear. This CDR3 comprises 12 residues. Germline V gene lookup returns CDR1 SNHLY and CDR2 FYNNEI. The V and J ends lost 6 bases and 8 bases respectively, with 13 bases between them. Full variable domain (remainder filled in from reference TRBV2 and TRBJ1-2): EPEVTQTPSHQVTQMGQEVILRCVPISNHLYFYWYRQILGQKVEFLVSFYNNEISEKSEIFDDQFSVERPDGSNFTLKIRSTKLEDSAMYFCASRREEGGYTFGSGTRLTVV.

The chain links TRBV4-2 to TRBJ1-3; TRBD1 might be the D (5 bases). The length of the CDR3 is 18 residues. Trimming stripped 1 base from V and 0 bases from J, with 16 bases between. Germline values: CDR1 LGHNA, CDR2 YNFKEQ. This chain's CDR3 is CASSQVSPGGGSGNTIYF. CDR3 in DNA: TGTGCCAGCAGCCAAGTTAGTCCCGGGGGTGGCTCTGGAAACACCATATATTTT.